The rows below give T cell receptor beta chains drawn from one sample of a study of shared clonotypes between healthy human individuals. Sequencing used immunoSEQ multiplex PCR; TCRdb keeps in-frame clones, though not all of them. The sample lists around 1,100,000 clones; roughly 80% were seen once. Input material: memory CD4+ T cells from PBMCs. These receptors were taken from a man between 18 and 35 years old in good health. Some clones in this sample may be carry-over from other donors' samples. Both conserved end residues are part of each CDR3. The order of the fields is V gene, D gene, clone size, J gene, CDR3 protein, CDR3 DNA. The D gene is left open where the match is weak. Part of the rows lack a size; the others show once, few, many or a class for expanded clones.

TRBV20-1,.,.,TRBJ2-5,CSARAGGTQYF,TGCAGTGCTAGAGCAGGCGGGACCCAGTACTTC
TRBV7-6,TRBD2,.,TRBJ2-2,CASSEAGGRGGELFF,TGTGCCAGCAGCGAGGCGGGAGGGCGCGGCGGGGAGCTGTTTTTT
TRBV9,.,.,TRBJ2-5,CASSVAAGIGTQYF,TGTGCCAGCAGCGTAGCGGCAGGGATAGGGACCCAGTACTTC
TRBV19,TRBD2,.,TRBJ2-7,CASSGLAGLYEQYF,TGTGCCAGTAGTGGTTTAGCGGGCCTCTACGAGCAGTACTTC
TRBV19,.,.,TRBJ1-2,CASSSAGPPGYTF,TGTGCCAGTAGTTCCGCGGGACCTCCTGGCTACACCTTC
TRBV28,TRBD1,.,TRBJ1-1,CASSSGTGGGTEAFF,TGTGCCAGCAGTTCCGGGACAGGGGGCGGGACTGAAGCTTTCTTT
TRBV11-2,TRBD1,.,TRBJ2-1,CASSSPPDRGQGEQFF,TGTGCCAGCAGCTCACCCCCGGACAGGGGGCAGGGAGAGCAGTTCTTC
TRBV2,.,.,TRBJ2-7,CASSDRRSYEQYF,TGTGCCAGCAGTGATAGAAGGTCCTACGAGCAGTACTTC
TRBV27,TRBD1,.,TRBJ1-6,CASSPRTGSNSPLHF,TGTGCCAGCAGCCCTCGGACAGGGAGCAATTCACCCCTCCACTTT
TRBV5-1,.,.,TRBJ1-4,CASSWDGSNEKLFF,TGCGCCAGCAGCTGGGACGGCTCTAATGAAAAACTGTTTTTT
TRBV5-1,.,few,TRBJ2-7,CASSLFAGHLGEQYF,TGCGCCAGCAGCTTGTTCGCAGGACACCTGGGTGAGCAGTACTTC
TRBV7-8,.,.,TRBJ2-1,CASSLAAANYNEQFF,TGTGCCAGCAGCTTAGCGGCCGCCAACTACAATGAGCAGTTCTTC
TRBV5-4,TRBD2,.,TRBJ2-2,CASSSGLARNTGELFF,TGTGCCAGCAGCTCGGGACTAGCAAGGAACACCGGGGAGCTGTTTTTT
TRBV9,.,.,TRBJ1-1,CASSVGARGVNTEAFF,TGTGCCAGCAGCGTAGGGGCGAGGGGCGTAAACACTGAAGCTTTCTTT
TRBV11-2,TRBD1,.,TRBJ2-5,CATRDRQETQYF,TGTGCCACCCGGGACAGACAAGAGACCCAGTACTTC
TRBV7-9,TRBD2,.,TRBJ2-1,CASSQLAGYNEQFF,TGTGCCAGCAGCCAACTAGCGGGGTACAATGAGCAGTTCTTC
TRBV18,.,.,TRBJ1-2,CASSLDRNYGYTF,TGTGCCAGCTCTCTAGACAGAAACTATGGCTACACCTTC
TRBV5-6,.,few,TRBJ2-5,CASSAWGIETQYF,TGTGCCAGCAGCGCGTGGGGGATTGAGACCCAGTACTTC
TRBV7-8,TRBD2,few,TRBJ2-3,CASSQPLAGETTDTQYF,TGTGCCAGCAGCCAGCCTTTAGCGGGAGAGACCACAGATACGCAGTATTTT
TRBV15,.,once,TRBJ2-7,CATSRSAIPLRYF,TGTGCCACCAGCAGATCCGCTATTCCGTTGAGGTACTTC
TRBV7-9,.,.,TRBJ1-1,CASSLPPAEAFF,TGTGCCAGCAGTCTTCCACCCGCGGAAGCTTTCTTT
TRBV27,TRBD1,once,TRBJ2-6,CASSFGQGSSGANVLTF,TGTGCCAGCAGTTTTGGACAGGGTAGCTCTGGGGCCAACGTCCTGACTTTC
TRBV20-1,.,few,TRBJ1-4,CSATREKLFF,TGCAGTGCAACACGAGAAAAACTGTTTTTT
TRBV7-2,.,.,TRBJ2-3,CASQKGSGIIDTQYF,TGTGCCAGCCAAAAGGGGAGTGGTATTATCGATACGCAGTATTTT
TRBV29-1,.,.,TRBJ2-1,CSVSIYEQFF,TGCAGCGTTTCAATTTATGAGCAGTTCTTC
TRBV6-6,.,.,TRBJ2-7,CASSYRGARSYEQYF,TGTGCCAGCAGTTACAGGGGGGCCCGCTCCTACGAGCAGTACTTC
TRBV5-4,TRBD1,.,TRBJ2-1,CASSLTGDSYNEQFF,TGTGCCAGCAGCTTGACAGGGGACTCCTACAATGAGCAGTTCTTC
TRBV10-3,.,.,TRBJ2-7,CATKRGVGRNAGSYEQYF,TGTGCCACCAAAAGGGGGGTAGGTAGGAACGCGGGGTCCTACGAGCAGTACTTC
TRBV5-1,TRBD1,.,TRBJ1-2,CASSTGTGDGYTF,TGCGCCAGCAGTACCGGGACAGGGGATGGCTACACCTTC
TRBV6-5,.,.,TRBJ2-1,CASSFFRPGSHNEQFF,TGTGCCAGCAGTTTTTTTCGTCCAGGTTCCCACAATGAGCAGTTCTTC
TRBV28,.,.,TRBJ2-7,CASSPRTHEQYF,TGTGCCAGCAGCCCCCGTACCCACGAGCAGTACTTC
TRBV6-5,.,.,TRBJ2-3,CASSRTRGATQYF,TGTGCCAGCAGCCGTACCCGTGGAGCGACGCAGTATTTT
TRBV7-2,.,.,TRBJ2-4,CASSFSSGPANF,TGTGCCAGCAGCTTCTCTTCCGGGCCGGCGAACTTC
TRBV7-9,.,.,TRBJ2-1,CASSLVRDDNEQFF,TGTGCCAGCAGCTTAGTGCGGGACGACAATGAGCAGTTCTTC
TRBV28,.,.,TRBJ2-7,CASRKQGQYNEQYF,TGTGCCAGCAGGAAACAGGGTCAGTATAACGAGCAGTACTTC
TRBV19,.,once,TRBJ2-7,CASSIPGAGSGEQYF,TGTGCCAGTAGTATCCCCGGGGCAGGGTCGGGCGAGCAGTACTTC
TRBV5-1,TRBD1,.,TRBJ2-3,CASSLNRGDTQYF,TGCGCCAGCAGCCTAAACAGGGGCGATACGCAGTATTTT
TRBV5-1,.,once,TRBJ2-3,CASSLGLAVSTDTQYF,TGCGCCAGCAGCTTGGGGCTAGCAGTTAGCACAGATACGCAGTATTTT
TRBV28,.,few,TRBJ2-3,CASSLNVVKPRQGGVHGTDTQYF,TGTGCCAGCAGTTTGAACGTAGTAAAACCTCGACAGGGAGGGGTCCATGGCACAGATACGCAGTATTTT
TRBV5-1,.,.,TRBJ1-4,CASSWGATNEKLFF,TGCGCCAGCAGCTGGGGGGCAACTAATGAAAAACTGTTTTTT
TRBV4-3,TRBD2,.,TRBJ2-7,CASSQTLGLAGGPELNEQYF,TGCGCCAGCAGCCAGACCCTGGGACTAGCGGGAGGGCCTGAGTTGAACGAGCAGTACTTC
TRBV20-1,.,few,TRBJ2-5,CSARAGETQYF,TGCAGTGCTAGAGCGGGAGAGACCCAGTACTTC
TRBV5-1,.,few,TRBJ1-1,CASSLFKGVNTEAFF,TGCGCCAGCAGCTTATTCAAAGGTGTGAACACTGAAGCTTTCTTT
TRBV14,.,.,TRBJ1-1,CASSPSLSVSAFF,TGTGCCAGCAGCCCCAGTCTCTCCGTTTCAGCTTTCTTT
TRBV7-3,TRBD1,.,TRBJ2-7,CASSLGGDRVFEQYF,TGTGCCAGCAGCTTAGGCGGGGACAGGGTGTTCGAGCAGTACTTC
TRBV5-1,TRBD1,.,TRBJ2-7,CASSLDRDPDEQYF,TGCGCCAGCAGCCTGGACAGGGATCCGGACGAGCAGTACTTC
TRBV28,TRBD1,.,TRBJ1-3,CASSSPTVQGGSGTIYF,TGTGCCAGCAGTTCGCCTACAGTACAGGGGGGAAGTGGCACCATATATTTT
TRBV27,TRBD2,.,TRBJ2-6,CASSSPRLAGGLFPGANVLTF,TGTGCCAGCAGTTCCCCGCGACTAGCGGGGGGGCTATTTCCTGGGGCCAACGTCCTGACTTTC